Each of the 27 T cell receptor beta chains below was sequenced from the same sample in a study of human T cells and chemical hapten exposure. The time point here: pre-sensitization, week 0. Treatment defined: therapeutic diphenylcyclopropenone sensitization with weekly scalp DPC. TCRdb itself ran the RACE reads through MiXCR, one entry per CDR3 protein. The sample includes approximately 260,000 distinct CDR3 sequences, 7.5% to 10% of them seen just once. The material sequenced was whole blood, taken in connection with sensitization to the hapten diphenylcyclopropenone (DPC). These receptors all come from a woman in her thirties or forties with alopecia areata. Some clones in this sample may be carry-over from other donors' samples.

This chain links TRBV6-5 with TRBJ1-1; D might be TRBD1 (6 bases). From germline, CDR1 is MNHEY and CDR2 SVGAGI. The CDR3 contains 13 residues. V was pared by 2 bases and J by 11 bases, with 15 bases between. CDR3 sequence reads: CASSYPDSAGAFF. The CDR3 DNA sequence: TGTGCCAGCAGTTACCCGGACAGCGCTGGTGCTTTCTTT.

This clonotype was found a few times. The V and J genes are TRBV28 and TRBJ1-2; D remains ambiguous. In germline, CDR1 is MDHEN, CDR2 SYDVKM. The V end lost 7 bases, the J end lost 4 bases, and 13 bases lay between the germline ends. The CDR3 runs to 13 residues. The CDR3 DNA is TGTGCCAGCACCCCGGCAAACCTCTATGGCTACACCTTC. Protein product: CASTPANLYGYTF.

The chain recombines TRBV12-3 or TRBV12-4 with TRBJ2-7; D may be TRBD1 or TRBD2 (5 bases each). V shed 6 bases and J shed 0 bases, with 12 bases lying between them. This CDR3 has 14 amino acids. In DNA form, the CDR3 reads TGTGCCAGCAGACTAGGGACGTCCTCCTACGAGCAGTACTTC. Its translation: CASRLGTSSYEQYF.

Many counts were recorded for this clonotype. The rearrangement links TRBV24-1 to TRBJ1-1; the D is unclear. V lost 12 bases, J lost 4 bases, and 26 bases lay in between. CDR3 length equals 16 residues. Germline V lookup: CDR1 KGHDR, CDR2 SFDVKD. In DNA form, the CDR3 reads TGTGCCCCCTACTCCGCGGGCAGCGGTACGAGCACTGAAGCTTTCTTT. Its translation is CAPYSAGSGTSTEAFF.

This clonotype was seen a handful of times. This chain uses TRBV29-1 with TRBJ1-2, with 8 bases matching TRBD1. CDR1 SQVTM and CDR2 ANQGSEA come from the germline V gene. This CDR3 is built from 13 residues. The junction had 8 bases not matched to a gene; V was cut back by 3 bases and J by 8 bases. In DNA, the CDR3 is TGCAGCGTTGATGTTCAGGGGGCATGGGGCTACACCTTC. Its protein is CSVDVQGAWGYTF.

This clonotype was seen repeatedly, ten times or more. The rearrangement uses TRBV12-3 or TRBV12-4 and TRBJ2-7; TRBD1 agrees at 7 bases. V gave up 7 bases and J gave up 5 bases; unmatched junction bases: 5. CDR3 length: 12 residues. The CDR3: CASNRGFNEQYF. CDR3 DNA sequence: TGTGCCAGCAACAGGGGTTTCAACGAGCAGTACTTC.

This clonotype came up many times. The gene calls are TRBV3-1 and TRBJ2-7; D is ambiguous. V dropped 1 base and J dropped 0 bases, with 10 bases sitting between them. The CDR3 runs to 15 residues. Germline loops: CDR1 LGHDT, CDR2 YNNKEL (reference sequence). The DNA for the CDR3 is TGTGCCAGCAGCCAAGGCGCCCAGAGCTCCTACGAGCAGTACTTC. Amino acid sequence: CASSQGAQSSYEQYF.

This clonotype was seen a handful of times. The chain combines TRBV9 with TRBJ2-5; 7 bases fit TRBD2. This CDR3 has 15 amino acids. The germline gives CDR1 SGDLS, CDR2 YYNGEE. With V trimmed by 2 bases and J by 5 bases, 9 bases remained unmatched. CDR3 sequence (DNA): TGTGCCAGCAGCGTCGGTCCCGCGGGAGTGGAGACCCAGTACTTC. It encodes CASSVGPAGVETQYF.

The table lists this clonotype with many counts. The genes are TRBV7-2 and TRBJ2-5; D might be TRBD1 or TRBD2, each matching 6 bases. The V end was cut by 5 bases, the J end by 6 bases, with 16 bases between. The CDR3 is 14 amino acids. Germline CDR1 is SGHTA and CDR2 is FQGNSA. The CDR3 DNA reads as TGTGCCAGCAGCGGGGGGCGGAGCGGAAAGACCCAGTACTTC. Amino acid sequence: CASSGGRSGKTQYF.

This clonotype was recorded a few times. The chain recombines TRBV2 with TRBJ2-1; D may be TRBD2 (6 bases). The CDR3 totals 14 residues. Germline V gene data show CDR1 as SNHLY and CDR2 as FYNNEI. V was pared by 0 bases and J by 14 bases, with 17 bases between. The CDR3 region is CASSEATTSTPEFF. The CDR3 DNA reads TGTGCCAGCAGTGAAGCCACAACTAGCACCCCGGAGTTCTTC.

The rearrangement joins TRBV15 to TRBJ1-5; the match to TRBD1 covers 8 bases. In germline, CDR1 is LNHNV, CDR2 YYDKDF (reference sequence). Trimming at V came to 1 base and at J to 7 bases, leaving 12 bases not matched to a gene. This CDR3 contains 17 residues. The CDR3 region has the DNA TGTGCCACCAGCAGAGGCCCTACAGGGGGTAATAGCCAGCCCCAGCATTTT. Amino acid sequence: CATSRGPTGGNSQPQHF.

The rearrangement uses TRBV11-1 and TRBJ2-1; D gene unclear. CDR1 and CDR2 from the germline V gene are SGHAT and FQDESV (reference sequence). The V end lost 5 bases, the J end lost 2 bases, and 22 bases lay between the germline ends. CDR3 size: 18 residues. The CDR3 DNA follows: TGTGCCAGCAGCCGACCATTTCACGTCGAGCGTCCCTACAATGAGCAGTTCTTC. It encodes CASSRPFHVERPYNEQFF.

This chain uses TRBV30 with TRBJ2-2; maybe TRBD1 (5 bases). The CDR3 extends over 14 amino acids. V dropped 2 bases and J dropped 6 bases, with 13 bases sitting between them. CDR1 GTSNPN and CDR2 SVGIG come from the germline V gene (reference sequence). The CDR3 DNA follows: TGTGCCTGGAGTCACGGTCCGACAGCCGGGGAGCTGTTTTTT. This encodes CAWSHGPTAGELFF.

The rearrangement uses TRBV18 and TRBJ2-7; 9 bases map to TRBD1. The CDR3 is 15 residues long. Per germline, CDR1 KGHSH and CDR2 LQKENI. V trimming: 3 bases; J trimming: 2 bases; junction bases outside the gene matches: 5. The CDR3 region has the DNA TGTGCCAGCTCACCTCTGGGACAGGGTGCCTACGAGCAGTACTTC. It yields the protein CASSPLGQGAYEQYF.

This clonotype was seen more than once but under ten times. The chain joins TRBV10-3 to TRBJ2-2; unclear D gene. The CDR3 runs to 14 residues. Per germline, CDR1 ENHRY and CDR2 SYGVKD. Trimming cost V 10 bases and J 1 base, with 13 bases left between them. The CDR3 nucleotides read TGTGCCACAGGCCAGGCGGTGAACACCGGGGAGCTGTTTTTT. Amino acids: CATGQAVNTGELFF.

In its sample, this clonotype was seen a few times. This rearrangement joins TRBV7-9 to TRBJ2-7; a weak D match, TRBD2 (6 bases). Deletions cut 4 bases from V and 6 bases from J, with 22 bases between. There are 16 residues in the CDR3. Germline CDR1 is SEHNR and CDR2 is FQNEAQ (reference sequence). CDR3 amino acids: CASSSSGAGSSPEQYF. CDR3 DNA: TGTGCCAGCAGCTCCAGTGGGGCGGGATCCTCCCCCGAGCAGTACTTC.

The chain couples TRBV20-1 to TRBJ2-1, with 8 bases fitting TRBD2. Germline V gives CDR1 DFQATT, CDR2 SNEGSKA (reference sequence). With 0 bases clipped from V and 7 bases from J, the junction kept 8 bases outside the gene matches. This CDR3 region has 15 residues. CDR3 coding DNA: TGCAGTGCTAGAGATCTGGCGGGGGGTAGGAATGAGCAGTTCTTC. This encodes CSARDLAGGRNEQFF.

CDR3 bases: TGTGCCAGCAGTTTGGGCATGACCTACACTGAAGCTTTCTTT. Protein product: CASSLGMTYTEAFF. This chain joins TRBV12-3 or TRBV12-4 and TRBJ1-1; D is unclear. The CDR3 loop spans 14 amino acids. V lost 3 bases, J lost 3 bases, and 11 bases lay in between.

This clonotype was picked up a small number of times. The CDR3 DNA sequence: TGTGCCAGCTCACCAAAGGCAGGGACGTTCTACGAGCAGTACTTC. It is translated as CASSPKAGTFYEQYF. V and J are TRBV18 and TRBJ2-7; tentatively, D is TRBD1 or TRBD2 (5 bases each). V gave up 2 bases and J gave up 3 bases, with 14 bases separating them. CDR1 KGHSH and CDR2 LQKENI come from the germline V gene. This CDR3 has 15 residues. The full variable domain, in which reference TRBV18 and TRBJ2-7 provide the parts outside the CDR3, is NAGVMQNPRHLVRRRGQEARLRCSPMKGHSHVYWYRQLPEEGLKFMVYLQKENIIDESGMPKERFSAEFPKEGPSILRIQQVVRGDSAAYFCASSPKAGTFYEQYFGPGTRLTVT.

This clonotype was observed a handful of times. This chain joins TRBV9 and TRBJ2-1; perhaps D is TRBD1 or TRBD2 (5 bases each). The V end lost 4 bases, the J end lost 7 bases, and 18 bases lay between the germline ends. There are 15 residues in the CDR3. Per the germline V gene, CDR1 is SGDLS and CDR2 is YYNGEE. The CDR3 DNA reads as TGTGCCAGCAGCACCACGGGGCAGGCTTGGAATGAGCAGTTCTTC. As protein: CASSTTGQAWNEQFF.

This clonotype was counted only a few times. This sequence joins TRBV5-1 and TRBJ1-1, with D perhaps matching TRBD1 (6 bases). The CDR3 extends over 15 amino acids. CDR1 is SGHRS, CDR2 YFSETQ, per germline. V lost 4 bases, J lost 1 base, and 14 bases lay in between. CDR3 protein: CASSMEAGANTEAFF. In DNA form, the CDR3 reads TGCGCCAGCAGCATGGAGGCAGGGGCGAACACTGAAGCTTTCTTT.

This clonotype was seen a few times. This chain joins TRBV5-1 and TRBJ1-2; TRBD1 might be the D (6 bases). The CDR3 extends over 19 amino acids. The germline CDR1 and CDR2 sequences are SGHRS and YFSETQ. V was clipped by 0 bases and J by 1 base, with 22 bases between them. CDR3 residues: CASSLVPTGYGGHNYGYTF. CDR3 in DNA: TGCGCCAGCAGCTTGGTCCCAACTGGCTACGGGGGCCATAACTATGGCTACACCTTC.

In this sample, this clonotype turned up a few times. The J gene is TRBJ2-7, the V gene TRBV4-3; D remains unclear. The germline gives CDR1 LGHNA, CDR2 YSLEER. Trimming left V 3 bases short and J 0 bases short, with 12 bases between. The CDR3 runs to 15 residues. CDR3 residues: CASSQGRASSYEQYF. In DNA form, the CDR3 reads TGCGCCAGCAGCCAGGGCCGAGCAAGCTCCTACGAGCAGTACTTC.

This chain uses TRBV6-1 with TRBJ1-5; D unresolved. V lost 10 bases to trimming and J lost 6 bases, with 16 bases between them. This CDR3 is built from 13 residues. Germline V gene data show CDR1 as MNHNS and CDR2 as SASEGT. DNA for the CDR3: TGTGCCACTCGCCAACTAGCGATTCAGCCCCAGCATTTT. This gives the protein CATRQLAIQPQHF.

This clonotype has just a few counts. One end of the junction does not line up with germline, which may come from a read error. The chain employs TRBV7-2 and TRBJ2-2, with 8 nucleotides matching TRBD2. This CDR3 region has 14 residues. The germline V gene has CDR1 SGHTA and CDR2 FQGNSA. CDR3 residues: CASTLAGITGELFF. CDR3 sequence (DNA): TGTGCCAGCACCTTAGCGGGGATCACCGGGGAGCTGTTTTTT.

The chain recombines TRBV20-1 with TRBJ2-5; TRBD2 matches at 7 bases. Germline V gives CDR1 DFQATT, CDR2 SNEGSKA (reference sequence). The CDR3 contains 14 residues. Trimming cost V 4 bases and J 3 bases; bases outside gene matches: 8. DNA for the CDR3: TGCAGTGCTACTGGACGGGCGGGAGAAGAGACCCAGTACTTC. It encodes CSATGRAGEETQYF.

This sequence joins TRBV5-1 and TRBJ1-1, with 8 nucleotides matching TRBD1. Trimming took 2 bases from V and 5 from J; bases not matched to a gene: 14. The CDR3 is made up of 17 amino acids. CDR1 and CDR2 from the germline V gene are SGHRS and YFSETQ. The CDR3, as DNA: TGCGCCAGCAGCTTTGTCCCGGGACAGGATCAAGGTACTGAAGCTTTCTTT. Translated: CASSFVPGQDQGTEAFF.